This is a list of T cell receptor beta chains from one sample in a study of blood T cells in healthy people across ages. Each CDR3 protein gets one entry after TCRdb re-called the 5' RACE reads with MiXCR. Of around 690,000 distinct CDR3 sequences in the sample, approximately 50% were seen once. The sequenced sample was blood. The receptor source for this set is a man between 60 and 75 years old in good health. Each CDR3 is given with its conserved first and last residue. Fields, in order: D gene, clone size, J gene, V gene, CDR3 DNA, CDR3 protein. A D gene is named only where the DNA matches it firmly. Only part of the rows carry a size: once, few, many, or a class if the clone is expanded.

TRBD1 | NA | TRBJ1-2 | TRBV12-3/TRBV12-4 | TGTGCCAGCAGTCGGACAGGGGGTTCCTATGGCTACACCTTC | CASSRTGGSYGYTF
NA | NA | TRBJ1-2 | TRBV7-2 | TGTGCCAGCAGCTTAGTACAAGGAGAAGCCACCTTC | CASSLVQGEATF
TRBD2 | NA | TRBJ2-1 | TRBV5-1 | TGCGCCAGCAGCTTGACCGGACTAGCGGGGGGTAATGAGCAGTTCTTC | CASSLTGLAGGNEQFF
TRBD2 | NA | TRBJ2-3 | TRBV27 | TGCGCCAGCAGTTTATCTCCTAGCGGGGGGAGGCCAGATACGCAGTATTTT | CASSLSPSGGRPDTQYF
NA | few | TRBJ1-5 | TRBV6-6 | TGTGCCAGCAGTTACGCTAAATATAGCAATCAGCCCCAGCATTTT | CASSYAKYSNQPQHF
TRBD2 | NA | TRBJ2-1 | TRBV6-2/TRBV6-3 | TGTGCCAGCAGGGGCCCGGGGGGCAATGAGCAGTTCTTC | CASRGPGGNEQFF
TRBD1 | NA | TRBJ2-7 | TRBV4-1 | TGCGCCAGCAGCCATCGTACAGGGGATCGCTTCTACGAGCAGTACTTC | CASSHRTGDRFYEQYF
NA | NA | TRBJ2-3 | TRBV2 | TGTGCCAGCACGGCTCTACCAGATACGCAGTATTTT | CASTALPDTQYF
NA | many | TRBJ2-5 | TRBV9 | TGTGCCAGCAGCGGGGGCCACCAAGAGACCCAGTACTTC | CASSGGHQETQYF
NA | NA | TRBJ1-2 | TRBV28 | TGTGCCAGCAGGGAGGCAGGGAGTCGATATGGCTACACCTTC | CASREAGSRYGYTF
NA | NA | TRBJ2-3 | TRBV5-1 | TGCGCCAGCAGCTTCGATCTAGCAGTGGCGCAGTATTTT | CASSFDLAVAQYF
NA | once | TRBJ1-1 | TRBV5-1 | TGCGCCAGCACTCCCGACCGGGTGACTGAAGCTTTCTTT | CASTPDRVTEAFF
TRBD1 | NA | TRBJ1-1 | TRBV3-1 | TGTGCCAGCAGCCAAGACAGGACAGGGGGAACTGAAGCTTTCTTT | CASSQDRTGGTEAFF
TRBD2 | few | TRBJ2-3 | TRBV27 | TGTGCCAGCAGTCTTAGGGCGGGGGGCTCAGATACGCAGTATTTT | CASSLRAGGSDTQYF
TRBD1 | NA | TRBJ2-7 | TRBV6-5 | TGTGCCAGCAGTTACACGGACAGGAGAAGCTACGAGCAGTACTTC | CASSYTDRRSYEQYF
TRBD1 | NA | TRBJ1-4 | TRBV28 | TGTGCCAGCAGTGGGACAGGGGGCGCCACTAATGAAAAACTGTTTTTT | CASSGTGGATNEKLFF
TRBD2 | NA | TRBJ2-3 | TRBV10-3 | TGTGCCATCAGTGAGTCGGGGACTAGCGGGCCCACAGATATGCAGTATTTT | CAISESGTSGPTDMQYF
TRBD2 | NA | TRBJ2-7 | TRBV9 | TGTGCCAGCGGCCGGGACTACTACGAGCAGTACTTC | CASGRDYYEQYF
NA | NA | TRBJ1-4 | TRBV6-6 | TGTGCCAGCAGCCACTTCGGGGCGGGCTTGACTAATGAAAAACTGTTTTTT | CASSHFGAGLTNEKLFF
NA | NA | TRBJ1-1 | TRBV10-3 | TGTGCCATCAGACAGGGAAATAGGAACACTGAAGCTTTCTTT | CAIRQGNRNTEAFF
TRBD2 | NA | TRBJ2-7 | TRBV20-1 | TGCAGTGCCCTCACTAGCGGGGGAGGGTTCTACGAGCAGTACTTC | CSALTSGGGFYEQYF
NA | NA | TRBJ2-3 | TRBV12-3/TRBV12-4 | TGTGCCAGCAGTTTTTATGAGGGGAGGAAGTATTTT | CASSFYEGRKYF
TRBD1 | NA | TRBJ2-5 | TRBV6-6 | TGTGCCAGCAGTTACTCGAGGGGGACAGGGGGCGGATCAGAGCAGTACTTC | CASSYSRGTGGGSEQYF
TRBD1 | once | TRBJ1-5 | TRBV7-2 | TGTGCCAGCAGCTTAGTTTCAGGGGGCGCGGAGCCCCAGCATTTT | CASSLVSGGAEPQHF
TRBD2 | NA | TRBJ2-7 | TRBV2 | TGTGCCAGCAGTGATGGGACTAGCGGGAGGCCCGCCTACGAGCAGTACTTC | CASSDGTSGRPAYEQYF
TRBD2 | NA | TRBJ2-1 | TRBV12-3/TRBV12-4 | TGTGCCAGCAGTCTTCAGGTCAGCGGGGGAGAGCAGTTCTTC | CASSLQVSGGEQFF
NA | few | TRBJ2-5 | TRBV29-1 | TGCAGCGTTGAACCCTGGTCGGAGGGGGAGACCCAGTACTTC | CSVEPWSEGETQYF
TRBD1 | NA | TRBJ2-7 | TRBV5-1 | TGCGCCAGCAGCTTGGGAGGACAGGGGGGAGCCTACGAGCAGTACTTC | CASSLGGQGGAYEQYF
TRBD1 | NA | TRBJ1-1 | TRBV18 | TGTGCCAGCTCACCCGCGACAGGGGTGTATGAAGCTTTCTTT | CASSPATGVYEAFF
NA | NA | TRBJ2-5 | TRBV10-2 | TGCGCCAGCAGTCCGGTCAGGGGAGAGACCCAGTACTTC | CASSPVRGETQYF
NA | NA | TRBJ1-4 | TRBV18 | TGTGCCAGCTCACCATCCGGACGGAGAGAAAAACTGTTTTTT | CASSPSGRREKLFF
NA | few | TRBJ2-5 | TRBV10-3 | TGTGCCATCAGTGACAGGGAGGACACGGAGACCCAGTACTTC | CAISDREDTETQYF
NA | NA | TRBJ1-2 | TRBV25-1 | TGTGCCAGCAGTGTGGGGGGGGCGGGCTATGGCTACACCTTC | CASSVGGAGYGYTF
TRBD2 | once | TRBJ2-5 | TRBV5-6 | TGTGCCAGCAGACTGGGACTAGCGGGGGGGCGTGGCCAAGAGACCCAGTACTTC | CASRLGLAGGRGQETQYF
TRBD2 | NA | TRBJ2-2 | TRBV4-1 | TGCGCCAGCAGCGCCCGGGAGGGGGCGAACACCGGGGAGCTGTTTTTT | CASSAREGANTGELFF
NA | few | TRBJ2-5 | TRBV5-1 | TGCGCCAGCAGCTGGGGGACAAACCAAGAGACCCAGTACTTC | CASSWGTNQETQYF
NA | few | TRBJ2-4 | TRBV11-2 | TGTGCCAGCAGCTTGGGACTCGTAGCCAAAAACATTCAGTACTTC | CASSLGLVAKNIQYF
TRBD1 | few | TRBJ2-7 | TRBV6-2/TRBV6-3 | TGTGCCAGCAGTAGACAGGGTCACGAGCAGTACTTC | CASSRQGHEQYF
TRBD1 | few | TRBJ1-2 | TRBV29-1 | TGCAGCTTTAGACGGGAGGGGGCGGGGGATGGCTACACCTTC | CSFRREGAGDGYTF
TRBD1 | NA | TRBJ1-2 | TRBV6-6 | TGTGCCAGCAGTTACTCACAGGGGCGTGAGTATGGCTACACCTTC | CASSYSQGREYGYTF
TRBD1 | NA | TRBJ1-2 | TRBV20-1 | TGCAGTGCTAGTCCCCGGACAGGAGGCCCGGGGTCCTATGGCTACACCTTC | CSASPRTGGPGSYGYTF
NA | NA | TRBJ2-7 | TRBV12-3/TRBV12-4 | TGTGCCAGCAGCCGGCCCGCAGGGAGCTCCTACGAGCAGTACTTC | CASSRPAGSSYEQYF
TRBD2 | few | TRBJ2-2 | TRBV12-3/TRBV12-4 | TGTGCCAGCAGTTTAGCTGCGGGAGTTACCGGGGAGCTGTTTTTT | CASSLAAGVTGELFF
NA | NA | TRBJ1-1 | TRBV29-1 | TGCAGCGTTGACAGTAGTCCCTATCCCCAGAACACTGAAGCTTTCTTT | CSVDSSPYPQNTEAFF
TRBD2 | NA | TRBJ2-1 | TRBV7-2 | TGTGCCAGCAGTTCCACTAGCGGGGGGGCCTACAATGAGCAGTTCTTC | CASSSTSGGAYNEQFF
NA | NA | TRBJ2-6 | TRBV6-2/TRBV6-3 | TGTGCCGGCAGTTCGGGAACTGGCCCTGGGGCCAACGTCCTGACTTTC | CAGSSGTGPGANVLTF
NA | NA | TRBJ2-1 | TRBV5-1 | TGCGCCAGCAGCTTCCGACGGCCCGACTACAATGAGCAGTTCTTC | CASSFRRPDYNEQFF
TRBD2 | NA | TRBJ2-7 | TRBV11-2 | TGTGCCAGCAGCCCCCCTCTAGCGGGAATTTACAATGAGCAGTACTTC | CASSPPLAGIYNEQYF
NA | NA | TRBJ2-7 | TRBV9 | TGTGCCAGCAGCCGGACCGGAAACTCCTACGAGCAGTACTTC | CASSRTGNSYEQYF
TRBD1 | once | TRBJ1-4 | TRBV6-5 | TGTGCCAGCAGGGGACAGGGGTTGGAAAAACTGTTTTTT | CASRGQGLEKLFF
NA | few | TRBJ1-2 | TRBV20-1 | TGCAGTGCTAGATCGGGGTTCCAGTATGGCTACACCTTC | CSARSGFQYGYTF
NA | many | TRBJ2-3 | TRBV6-1 | TGTGCCAGCAGTGAATATACGCAGTATTTT | CASSEYTQYF